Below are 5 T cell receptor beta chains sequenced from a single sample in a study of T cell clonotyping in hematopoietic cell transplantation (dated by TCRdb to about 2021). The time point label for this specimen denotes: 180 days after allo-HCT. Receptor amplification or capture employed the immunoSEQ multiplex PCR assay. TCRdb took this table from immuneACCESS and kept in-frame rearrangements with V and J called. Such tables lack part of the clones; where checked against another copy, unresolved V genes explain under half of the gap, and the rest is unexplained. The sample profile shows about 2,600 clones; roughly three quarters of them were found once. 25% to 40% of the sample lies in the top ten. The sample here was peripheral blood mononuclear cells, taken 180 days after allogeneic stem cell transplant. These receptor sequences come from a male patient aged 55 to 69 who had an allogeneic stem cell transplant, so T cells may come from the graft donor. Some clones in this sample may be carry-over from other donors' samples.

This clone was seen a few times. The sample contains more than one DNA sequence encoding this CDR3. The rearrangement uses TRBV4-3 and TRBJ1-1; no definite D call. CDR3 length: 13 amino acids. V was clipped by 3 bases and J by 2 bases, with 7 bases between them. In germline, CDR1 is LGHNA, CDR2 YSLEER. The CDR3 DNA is TGCGCCAGCAGCCAGGCAGGAAACACTGAAGCTTTCTTT. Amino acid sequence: CASSQAGNTEAFF.

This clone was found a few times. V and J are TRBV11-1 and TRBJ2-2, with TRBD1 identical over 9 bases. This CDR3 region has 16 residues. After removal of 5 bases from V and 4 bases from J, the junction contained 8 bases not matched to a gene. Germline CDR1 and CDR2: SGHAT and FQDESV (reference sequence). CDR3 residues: CASSPPAGQGTGELFF. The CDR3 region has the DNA TGTGCCAGCAGCCCTCCTGCGGGACAGGGCACCGGGGAGCTGTTTTTT.

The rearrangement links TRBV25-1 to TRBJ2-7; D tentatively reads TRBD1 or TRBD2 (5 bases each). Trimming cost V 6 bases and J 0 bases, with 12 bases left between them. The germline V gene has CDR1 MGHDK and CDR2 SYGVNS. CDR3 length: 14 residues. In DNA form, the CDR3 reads TGTGCCAGCAGGCTCTCCGGGACCTCCTACGAGCAGTACTTC. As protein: CASRLSGTSYEQYF.

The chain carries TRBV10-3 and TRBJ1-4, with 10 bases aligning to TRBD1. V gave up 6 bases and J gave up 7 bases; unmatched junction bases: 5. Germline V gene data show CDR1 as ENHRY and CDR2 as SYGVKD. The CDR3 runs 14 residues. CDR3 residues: CAISGTGEGEKLFF. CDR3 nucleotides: TGTGCCATCAGCGGGACAGGGGAGGGTGAAAAACTGTTTTTT.

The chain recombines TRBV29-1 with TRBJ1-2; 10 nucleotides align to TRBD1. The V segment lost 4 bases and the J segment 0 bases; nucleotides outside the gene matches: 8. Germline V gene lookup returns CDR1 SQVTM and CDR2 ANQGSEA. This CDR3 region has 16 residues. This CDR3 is CSVAGQGYTANYGYTF. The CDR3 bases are TGCAGCGTTGCGGGACAGGGGTATACGGCTAACTATGGCTACACCTTC.